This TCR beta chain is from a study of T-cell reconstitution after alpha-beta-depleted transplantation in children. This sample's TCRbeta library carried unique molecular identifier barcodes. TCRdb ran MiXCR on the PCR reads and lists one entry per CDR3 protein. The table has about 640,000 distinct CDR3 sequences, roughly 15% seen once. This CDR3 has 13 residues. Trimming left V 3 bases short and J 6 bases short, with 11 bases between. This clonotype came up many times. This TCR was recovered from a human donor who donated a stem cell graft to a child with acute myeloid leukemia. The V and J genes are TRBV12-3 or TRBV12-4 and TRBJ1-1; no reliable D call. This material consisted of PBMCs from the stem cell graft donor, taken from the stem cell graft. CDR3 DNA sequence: TGTGCCAGCAGTTTCGCCGCGGCGGCTGAAGCTTTCTTT. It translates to CASSFAAAAEAFF.